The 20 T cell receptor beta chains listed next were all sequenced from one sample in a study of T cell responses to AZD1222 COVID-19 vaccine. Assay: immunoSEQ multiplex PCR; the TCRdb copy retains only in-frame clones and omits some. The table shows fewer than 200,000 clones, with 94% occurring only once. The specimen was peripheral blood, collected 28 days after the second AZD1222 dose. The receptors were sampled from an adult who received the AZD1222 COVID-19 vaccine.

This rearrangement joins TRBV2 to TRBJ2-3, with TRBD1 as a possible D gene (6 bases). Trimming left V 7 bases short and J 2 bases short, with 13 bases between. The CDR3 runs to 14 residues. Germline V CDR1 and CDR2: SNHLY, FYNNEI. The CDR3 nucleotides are TGTGCCAGCAACGAGGGGGTTGTCACAGATACGCAGTATTTT. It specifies CASNEGVVTDTQYF. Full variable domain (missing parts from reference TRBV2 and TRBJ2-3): EPEVTQTPSHQVTQMGQEVILRCVPISNHLYFYWYRQILGQKVEFLVSFYNNEISEKSEIFDDQFSVERPDGSNFTLKIRSTKLEDSAMYFCASNEGVVTDTQYFGPGTRLTVL.

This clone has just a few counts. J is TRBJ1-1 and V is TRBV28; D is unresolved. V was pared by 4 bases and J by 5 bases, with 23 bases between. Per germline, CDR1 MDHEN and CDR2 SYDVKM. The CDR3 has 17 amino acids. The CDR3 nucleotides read TGTGCCAGCAGTTCGATCACCGTTAGTGTGGCGGGGACTGAAGCTTTCTTT. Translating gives CASSSITVSVAGTEAFF. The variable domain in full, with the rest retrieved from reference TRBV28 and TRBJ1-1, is DVKVTQSSRYLVKRTGEKVFLECVQDMDHENMFWYRQDPGLGLRLIYFSYDVKMKEKGDIPEGYSVSREKKERFSLILESASTNQTSMYLCASSSITVSVAGTEAFFGQGTRLTVV.

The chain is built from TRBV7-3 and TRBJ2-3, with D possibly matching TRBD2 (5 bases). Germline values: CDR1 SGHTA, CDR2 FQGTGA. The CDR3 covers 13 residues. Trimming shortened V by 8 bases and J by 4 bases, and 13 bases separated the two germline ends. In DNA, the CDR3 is TGTGCCAGCTGTCCGGGATGCGCAGATACGCAGTATTTT. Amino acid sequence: CASCPGCADTQYF.

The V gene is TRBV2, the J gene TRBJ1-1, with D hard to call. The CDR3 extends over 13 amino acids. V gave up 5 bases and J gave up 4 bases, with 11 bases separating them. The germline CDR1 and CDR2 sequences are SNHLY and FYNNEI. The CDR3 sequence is CASSPEGGTEAFF. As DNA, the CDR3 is TGTGCCAGCAGTCCCGAGGGTGGCACTGAAGCTTTCTTT. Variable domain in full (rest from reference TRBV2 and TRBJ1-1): EPEVTQTPSHQVTQMGQEVILRCVPISNHLYFYWYRQILGQKVEFLVSFYNNEISEKSEIFDDQFSVERPDGSNFTLKIRSTKLEDSAMYFCASSPEGGTEAFFGQGTRLTVV.

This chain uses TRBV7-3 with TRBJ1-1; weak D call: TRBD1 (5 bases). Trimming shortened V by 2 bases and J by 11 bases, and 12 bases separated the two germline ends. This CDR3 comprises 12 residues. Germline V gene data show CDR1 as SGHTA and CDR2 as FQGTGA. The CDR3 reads CASSLGGPAAFF. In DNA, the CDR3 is TGTGCCAGCAGCTTAGGGGGACCAGCGGCTTTCTTT.

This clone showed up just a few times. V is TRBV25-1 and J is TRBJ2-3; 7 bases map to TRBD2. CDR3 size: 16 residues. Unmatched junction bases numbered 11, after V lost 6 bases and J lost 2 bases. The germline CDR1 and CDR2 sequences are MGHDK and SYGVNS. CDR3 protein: CASRSGAGGTTDTQYF. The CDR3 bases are TGTGCCAGCAGATCCGGAGCCGGGGGGACCACAGATACGCAGTATTTT.

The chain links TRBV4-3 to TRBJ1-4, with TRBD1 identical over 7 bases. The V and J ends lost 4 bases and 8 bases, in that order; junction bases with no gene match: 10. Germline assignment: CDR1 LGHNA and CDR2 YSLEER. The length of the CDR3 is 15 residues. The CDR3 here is CASSPVGQAGEKLFF. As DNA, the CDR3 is TGCGCCAGCAGCCCAGTCGGACAGGCGGGCGAAAAACTGTTTTTT.

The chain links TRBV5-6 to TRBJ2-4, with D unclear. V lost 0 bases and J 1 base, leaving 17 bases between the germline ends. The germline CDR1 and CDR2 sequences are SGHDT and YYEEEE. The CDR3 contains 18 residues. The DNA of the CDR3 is TGTGCCAGCAGCTTGGCTCGGGTCTCCAATTCGGCCAAAAACATTCAGTACTTC. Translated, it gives CASSLARVSNSAKNIQYF. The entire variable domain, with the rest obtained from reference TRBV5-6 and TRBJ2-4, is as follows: DAGVTQSPTHLIKTRGQQVTLRCSPKSGHDTVSWYQQALGQGPQFIFQYYEEEERQRGNFPDRFSGHQFPNYSSELNVNALLLGDSALYLCASSLARVSNSAKNIQYFGAGTRLSVL.

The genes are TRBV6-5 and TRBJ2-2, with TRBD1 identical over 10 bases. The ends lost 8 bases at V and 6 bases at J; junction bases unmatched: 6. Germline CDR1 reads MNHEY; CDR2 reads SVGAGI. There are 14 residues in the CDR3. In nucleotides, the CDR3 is TGTGCCAGCCTGGGGACAGGGGCGCCCGGGGAGCTGTTTTTT. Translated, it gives CASLGTGAPGELFF.

Written as DNA, the CDR3 is TGTGCCAGCAGTTTAACCGGGCCAGAGCCTTTGGAGCAGTACTTC. It specifies CASSLTGPEPLEQYF. This chain links TRBV27 with TRBJ2-7; D uncertain. CDR1 is MNHEY, CDR2 SMNVEV, per germline (reference sequence). With 2 bases removed from V and 7 bases from J, the gap between germline ends came to 18 bases. The CDR3 sequence is 15 residues long.

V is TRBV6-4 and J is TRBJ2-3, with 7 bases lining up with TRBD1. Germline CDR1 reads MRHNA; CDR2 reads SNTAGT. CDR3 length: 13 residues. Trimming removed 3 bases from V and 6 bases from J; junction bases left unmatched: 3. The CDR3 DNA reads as TGTGCCAGCAGTGAGTTACAGGGGGATACGCAGTATTTT. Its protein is CASSELQGDTQYF.

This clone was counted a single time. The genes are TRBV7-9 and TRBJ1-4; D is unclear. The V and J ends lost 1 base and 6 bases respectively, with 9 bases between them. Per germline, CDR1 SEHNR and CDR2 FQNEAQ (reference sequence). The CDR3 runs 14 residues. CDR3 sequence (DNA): TGTGCCAGCAGCTTAGTCCCGAGGCATGAAAAACTGTTTTTT. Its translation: CASSLVPRHEKLFF.

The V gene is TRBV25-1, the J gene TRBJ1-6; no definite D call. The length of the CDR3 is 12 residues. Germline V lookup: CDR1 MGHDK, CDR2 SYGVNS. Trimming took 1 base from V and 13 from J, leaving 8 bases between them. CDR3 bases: TGTGCCAGCAGTGAATTAACAGCGCCCCTCCACTTT. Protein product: CASSELTAPLHF.

CDR3 protein: CASSFTTSEAFF. CDR3 bases: TGCGCCAGCAGCTTCACTACTTCTGAAGCTTTCTTT. The chain links TRBV5-1 to TRBJ1-1; D is undetermined. Per germline, CDR1 SGHRS and CDR2 YFSETQ. Between the trimmed V and J ends, which lost 2 bases and 6 bases, there was a span of 8 bases. The CDR3 is 12 residues long.

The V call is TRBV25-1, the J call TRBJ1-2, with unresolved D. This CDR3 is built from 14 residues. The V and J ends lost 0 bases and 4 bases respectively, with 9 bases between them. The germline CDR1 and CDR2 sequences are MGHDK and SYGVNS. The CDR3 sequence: CASSEYSPGYGYTF. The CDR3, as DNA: TGTGCCAGCAGTGAATATTCCCCGGGCTATGGCTACACCTTC.

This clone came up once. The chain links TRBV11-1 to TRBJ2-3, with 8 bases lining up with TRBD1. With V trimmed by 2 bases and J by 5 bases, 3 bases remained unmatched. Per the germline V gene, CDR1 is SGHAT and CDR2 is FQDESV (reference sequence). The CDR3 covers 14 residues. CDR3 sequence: CASSLIRGLDTQYF. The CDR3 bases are TGTGCCAGCAGCTTAATCAGGGGGCTAGATACGCAGTATTTT.

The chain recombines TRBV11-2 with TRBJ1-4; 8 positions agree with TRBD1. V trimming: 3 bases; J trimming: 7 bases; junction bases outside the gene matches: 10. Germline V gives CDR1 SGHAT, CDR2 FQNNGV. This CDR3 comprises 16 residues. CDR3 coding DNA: TGTGCCAGCAGCTTCGGACAGGGCTATATTGGTGAAAAACTGTTTTTT. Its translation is CASSFGQGYIGEKLFF.

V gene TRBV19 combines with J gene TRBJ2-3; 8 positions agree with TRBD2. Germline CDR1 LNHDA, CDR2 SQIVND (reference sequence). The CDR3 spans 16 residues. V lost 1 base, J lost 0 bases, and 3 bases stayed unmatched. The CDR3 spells CASSIVPGGSTDTQYF. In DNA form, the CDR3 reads TGTGCCAGTAGTATAGTCCCGGGAGGGAGCACAGATACGCAGTATTTT.

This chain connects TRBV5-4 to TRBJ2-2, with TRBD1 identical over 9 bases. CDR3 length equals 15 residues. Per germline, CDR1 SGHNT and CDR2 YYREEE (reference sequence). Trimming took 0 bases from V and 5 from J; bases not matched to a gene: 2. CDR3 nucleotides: TGTGCCAGCAGCTTGGACAGGGGGCGAACCGGGGAGCTGTTTTTT. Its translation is CASSLDRGRTGELFF.

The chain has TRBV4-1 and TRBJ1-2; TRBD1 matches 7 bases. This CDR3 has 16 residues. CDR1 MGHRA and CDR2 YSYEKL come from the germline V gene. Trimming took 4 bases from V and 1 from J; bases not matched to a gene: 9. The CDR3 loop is CASSPGQARGNYGYTF. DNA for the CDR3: TGCGCCAGCAGCCCCGGACAGGCTCGAGGTAACTATGGCTACACCTTC.